This T cell receptor beta chain was documented in a study of blood T cell repertoires in COVID-19. CDR1 is SGHVS, CDR2 FQNEAQ, per germline. This CDR3 contains 14 residues. Trimming shortened V by 5 bases and J by 7 bases, and 12 bases separated the two germline ends. Authors' processing steps: Reference gene primer amplification gave nucleated cell count estimates. Clones were sequenced by immunoSEQ multiplex PCR, and TCRdb holds only the in-frame ones, with some missing. D and trimming come from the DNA, and the V and J calls and clone size come from that table. The sample shows 240,000 or so clones, about 86% of them seen only once. In terms of age and location, participants ranged from roughly 18 to 90 years and lived in 24 US areas.

The TCR originated in a woman aged 40 to 50 with acute COVID-19. Specimen: PBMCs or T cells enriched from blood (not recorded which). The rearrangement joins TRBV7-8 to TRBJ1-6; D remains unclear. The CDR3 region has the DNA TGTGCCAGCAGCCTCGTCACGGGGAATTCACCCCTCCACTTT. Protein product: CASSLVTGNSPLHF.